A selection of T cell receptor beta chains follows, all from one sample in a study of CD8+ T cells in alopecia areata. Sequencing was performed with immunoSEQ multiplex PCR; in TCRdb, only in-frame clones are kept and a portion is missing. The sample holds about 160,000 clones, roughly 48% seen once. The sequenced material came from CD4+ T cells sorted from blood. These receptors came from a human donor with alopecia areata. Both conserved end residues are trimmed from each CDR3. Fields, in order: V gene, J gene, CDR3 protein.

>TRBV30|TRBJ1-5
AWSVATYLGAQH
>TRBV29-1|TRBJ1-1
SADPGRTEAF
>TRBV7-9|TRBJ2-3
ASSLGPSGSVDTQY
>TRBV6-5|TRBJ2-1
ASSYSPSRLQF
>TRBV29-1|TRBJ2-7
SVQAGRVPNGREQY
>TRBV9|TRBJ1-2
ASSEQGGLYGYT
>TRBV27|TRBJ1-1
ASSQGTGYNTEAF
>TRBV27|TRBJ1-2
ASSDYYGYT
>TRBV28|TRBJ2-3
ASSFAGVPDTQY
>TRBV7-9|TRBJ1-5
ASSLRGDQPQH
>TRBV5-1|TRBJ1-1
ASSLRDSEAF
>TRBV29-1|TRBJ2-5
IVRERAGTQY
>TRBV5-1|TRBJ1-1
ASSGRGESTEAF
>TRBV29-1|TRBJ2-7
SVSGRNYYEQY
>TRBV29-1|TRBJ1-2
SVVSGVRGYT
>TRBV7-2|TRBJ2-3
ASSRAGGDTQY
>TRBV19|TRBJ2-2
ASSPSRNTGELF
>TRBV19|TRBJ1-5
ASSARYRGVDQPQH
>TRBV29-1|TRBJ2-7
SVIRERYEQY
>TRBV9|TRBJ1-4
ASSLGATNEKLF
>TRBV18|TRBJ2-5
ASSPGETQY
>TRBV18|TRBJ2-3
ASSRQGGSTDTQY
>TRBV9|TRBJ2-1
ASSVDPRSYNEQF
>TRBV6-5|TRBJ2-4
ASSYTGTSGKNIQY
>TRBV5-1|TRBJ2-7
ASSLASTSYEQY
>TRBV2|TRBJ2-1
ASIQDLSYNEQF
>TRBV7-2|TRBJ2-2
ASSFLGRGLTGELF
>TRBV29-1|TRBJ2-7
SVRVRQDAYEQY
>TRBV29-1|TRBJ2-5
SVVWNSGSQETQY
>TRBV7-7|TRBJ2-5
ASSSPWVRLDPQETQY
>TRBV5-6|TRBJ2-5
ASSLYTAGGVETQY
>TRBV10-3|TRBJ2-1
ASNSYNEQF
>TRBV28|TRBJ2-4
ASNDNSRNIQY
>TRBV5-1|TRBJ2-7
ASSPGDRGIEY
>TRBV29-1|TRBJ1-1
SGAWGNTEAF
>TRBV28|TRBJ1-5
ASSRQGAGQPQH
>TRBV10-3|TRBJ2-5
AISESKIGAETQY
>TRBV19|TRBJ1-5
ASSMAREQPQH
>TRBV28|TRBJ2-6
ASSQGLVPWDRDFGGANVLT
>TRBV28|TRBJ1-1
ASSLLDTEAF
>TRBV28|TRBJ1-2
ATTPRPGWGYT
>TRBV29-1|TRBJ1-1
SVDLTGGYTEAF
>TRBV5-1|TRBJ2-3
ASSLTSGSSDTQY
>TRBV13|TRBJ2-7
ASSKDGFEQY